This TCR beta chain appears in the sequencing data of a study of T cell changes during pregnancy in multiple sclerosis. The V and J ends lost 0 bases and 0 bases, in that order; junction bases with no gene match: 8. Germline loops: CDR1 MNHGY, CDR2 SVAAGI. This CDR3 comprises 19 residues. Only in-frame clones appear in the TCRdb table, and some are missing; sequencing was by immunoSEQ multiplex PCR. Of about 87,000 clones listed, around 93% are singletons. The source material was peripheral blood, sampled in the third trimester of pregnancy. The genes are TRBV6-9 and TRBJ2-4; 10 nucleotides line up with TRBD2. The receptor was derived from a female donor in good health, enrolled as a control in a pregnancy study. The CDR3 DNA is TGTGCCAGCAGTTATTCGAGTAGCGGGAGGACCATAGCCAAAAACATTCAGTACTTC. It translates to CASSYSSSGRTIAKNIQYF.